This TCR beta chain derives from a study of T cell responses to AZD1222 COVID-19 vaccine. V was cut by 0 bases and J by 5 bases, with 9 bases left in between. Germline V gene data show CDR1 as SGDLS and CDR2 as YYNGEE. The CDR3 totals 13 residues. Here immunoSEQ multiplex PCR was the method, and the copy in TCRdb shows in-frame clones only, minus some. The table records some 120,000 clones, 80% to 90% of them present only once. Whole-study findings and limits: The study found vaccine-associated CD4 TCRs spanning spike, dominant at 160-218 and 743-854. White British people made up most donors, females outnumbered males, and clonal diversity was possibly underestimated.

Concerning this clone: Its target is unknown.

The sample in question was peripheral blood, obtained on day 0 of AZD1222 vaccination. The source is an adult in good health. This chain uses TRBV9 with TRBJ2-7, with TRBD1 as a possible D gene (5 bases). This CDR3 is CASSVGRADEQYF. CDR3 DNA: TGTGCCAGCAGCGTAGGCAGGGCGGACGAGCAGTACTTC.